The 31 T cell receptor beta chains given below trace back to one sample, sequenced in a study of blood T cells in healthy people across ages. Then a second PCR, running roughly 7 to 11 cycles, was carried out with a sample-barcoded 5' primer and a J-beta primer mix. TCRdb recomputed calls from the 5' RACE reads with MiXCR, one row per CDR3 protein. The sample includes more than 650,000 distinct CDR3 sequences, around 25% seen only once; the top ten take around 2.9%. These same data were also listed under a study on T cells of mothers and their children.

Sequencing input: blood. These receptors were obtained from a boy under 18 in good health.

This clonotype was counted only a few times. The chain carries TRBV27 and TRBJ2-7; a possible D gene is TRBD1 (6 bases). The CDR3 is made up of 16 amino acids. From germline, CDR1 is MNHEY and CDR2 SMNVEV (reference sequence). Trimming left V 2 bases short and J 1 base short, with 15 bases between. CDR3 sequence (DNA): TGTGCCAGCAGTTTAACCCGGGACACCCTGTCCTACGAGCAGTACTTC. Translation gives CASSLTRDTLSYEQYF.

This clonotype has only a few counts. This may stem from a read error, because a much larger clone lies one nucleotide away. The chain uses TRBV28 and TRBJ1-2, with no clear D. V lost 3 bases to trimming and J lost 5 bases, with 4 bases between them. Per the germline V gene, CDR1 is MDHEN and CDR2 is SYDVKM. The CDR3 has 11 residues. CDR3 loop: CASSFKYGYTF. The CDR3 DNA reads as TGTGCCAGCAGTTTTAAGTATGGCTACACCTTC.

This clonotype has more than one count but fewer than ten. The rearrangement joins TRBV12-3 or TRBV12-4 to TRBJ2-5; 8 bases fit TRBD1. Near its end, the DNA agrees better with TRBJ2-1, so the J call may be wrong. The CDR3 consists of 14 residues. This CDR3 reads CASTRQGTYNEQFF. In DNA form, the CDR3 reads TGTGCCAGCACCCGACAGGGGACCTACAATGAGCAGTTCTTC.

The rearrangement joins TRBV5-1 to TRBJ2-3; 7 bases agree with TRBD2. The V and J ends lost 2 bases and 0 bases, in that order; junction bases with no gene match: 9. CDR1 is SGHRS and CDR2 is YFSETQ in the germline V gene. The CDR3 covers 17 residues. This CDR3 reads CASSFSGGISSTDTQYF. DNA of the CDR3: TGCGCCAGCAGCTTCTCCGGGGGGATATCAAGCACAGATACGCAGTATTTT.

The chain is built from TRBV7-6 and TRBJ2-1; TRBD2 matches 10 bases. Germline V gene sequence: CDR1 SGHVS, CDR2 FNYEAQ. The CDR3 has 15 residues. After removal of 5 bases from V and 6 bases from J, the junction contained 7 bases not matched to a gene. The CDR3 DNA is TGTGCCAGCAGCCCCTTTAGCGGGGGGTTCAATGAGCAGTTCTTC. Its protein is CASSPFSGGFNEQFF.

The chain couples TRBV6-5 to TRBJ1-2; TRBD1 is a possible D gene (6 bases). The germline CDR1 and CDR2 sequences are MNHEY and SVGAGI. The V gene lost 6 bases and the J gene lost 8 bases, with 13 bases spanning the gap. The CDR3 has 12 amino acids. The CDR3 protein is CASREGGRGYTF. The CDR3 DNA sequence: TGTGCCAGCAGGGAGGGGGGCCGCGGCTACACCTTC.

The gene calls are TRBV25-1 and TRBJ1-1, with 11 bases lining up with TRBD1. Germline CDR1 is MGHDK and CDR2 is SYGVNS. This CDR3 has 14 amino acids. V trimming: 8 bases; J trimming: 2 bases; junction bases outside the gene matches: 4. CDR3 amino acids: CASARTGGNTEAFF. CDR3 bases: TGTGCCAGCGCGAGGACAGGGGGCAACACTGAAGCTTTCTTT. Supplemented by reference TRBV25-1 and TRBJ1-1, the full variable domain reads EADIYQTPRYLVIGTGKKITLECSQTMGHDKMYWYQQDPGMELHLIHYSYGVNSTEKGDLSSESTVSRIRTEHFPLTLESARPSHTSQYLCASARTGGNTEAFFGQGTRLTVV.

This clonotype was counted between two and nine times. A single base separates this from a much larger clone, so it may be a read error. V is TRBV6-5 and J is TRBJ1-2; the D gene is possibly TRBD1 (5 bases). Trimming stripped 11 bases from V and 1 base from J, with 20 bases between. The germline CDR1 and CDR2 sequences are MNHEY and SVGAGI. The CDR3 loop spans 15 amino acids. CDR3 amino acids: CAAGQGRYFNYGYTF. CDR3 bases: TGTGCCGCGGGGCAGGGCCGCTATTTTAACTATGGCTACACCTTC.

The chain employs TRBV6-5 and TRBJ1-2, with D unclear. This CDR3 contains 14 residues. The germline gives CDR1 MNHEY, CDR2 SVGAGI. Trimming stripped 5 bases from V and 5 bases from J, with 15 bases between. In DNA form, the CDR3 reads TGTGCCAGCAGTCCAAACGCCTTTCGGTATGGCTACACCTTC. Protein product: CASSPNAFRYGYTF.

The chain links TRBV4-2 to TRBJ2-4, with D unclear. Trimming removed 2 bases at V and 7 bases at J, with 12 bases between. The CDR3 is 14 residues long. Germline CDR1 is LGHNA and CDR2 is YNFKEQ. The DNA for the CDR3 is TGTGCCAGCAGCCAAACGAACTCTAGGAACATTCAGTACTTC. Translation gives CASSQTNSRNIQYF.

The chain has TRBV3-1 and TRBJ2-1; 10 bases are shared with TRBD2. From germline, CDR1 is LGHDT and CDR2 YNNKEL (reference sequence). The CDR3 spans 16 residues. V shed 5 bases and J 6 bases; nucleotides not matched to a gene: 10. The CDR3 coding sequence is TGTGCCAGCAGCTGGCAAAGCGGGGGGGTGCTCAATGAGCAGTTCTTC. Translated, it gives CASSWQSGGVLNEQFF.

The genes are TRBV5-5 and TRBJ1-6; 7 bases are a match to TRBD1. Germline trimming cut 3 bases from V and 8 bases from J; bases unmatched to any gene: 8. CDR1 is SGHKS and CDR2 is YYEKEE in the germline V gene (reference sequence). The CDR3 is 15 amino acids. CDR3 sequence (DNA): TGTGCCAGCAGCTCGACAGGGAGGAGTGATTCACCCCTCCACTTT. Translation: CASSSTGRSDSPLHF.

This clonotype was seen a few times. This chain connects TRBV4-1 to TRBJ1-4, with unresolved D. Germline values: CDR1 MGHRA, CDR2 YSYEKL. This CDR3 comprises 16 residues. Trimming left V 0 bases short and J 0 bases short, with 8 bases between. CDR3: CASSQDGSATNEKLFF. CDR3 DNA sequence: TGCGCCAGCAGCCAAGACGGGTCTGCAACTAATGAAAAACTGTTTTTT.

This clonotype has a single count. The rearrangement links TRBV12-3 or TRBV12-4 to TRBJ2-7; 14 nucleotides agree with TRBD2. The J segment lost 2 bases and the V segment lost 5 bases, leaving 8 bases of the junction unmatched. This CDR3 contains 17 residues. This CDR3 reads CASSTGLAGAPPYEQYF. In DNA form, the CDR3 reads TGTGCCAGCAGTACGGGACTAGCGGGGGCACCACCCTACGAGCAGTACTTC.

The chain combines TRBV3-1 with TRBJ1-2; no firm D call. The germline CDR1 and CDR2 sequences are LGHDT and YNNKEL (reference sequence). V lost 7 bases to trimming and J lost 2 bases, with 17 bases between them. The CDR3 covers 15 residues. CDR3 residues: CASTHEKGRNYGYTF. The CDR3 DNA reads TGTGCCAGCACCCACGAGAAGGGTCGGAACTATGGCTACACCTTC. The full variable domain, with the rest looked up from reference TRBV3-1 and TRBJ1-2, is DTAVSQTPKYLVTQMGNDKSIKCEQNLGHDTMYWYKQDSKKFLKIMFSYNNKELIINETVPNRFSPKSPDKAHLNLHINSLELGDSAVYFCASTHEKGRNYGYTFGSGTRLTVV.

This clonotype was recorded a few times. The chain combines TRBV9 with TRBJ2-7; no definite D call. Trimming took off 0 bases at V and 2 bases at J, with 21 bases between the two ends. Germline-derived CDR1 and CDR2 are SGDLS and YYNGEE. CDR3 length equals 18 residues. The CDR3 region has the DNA TGTGCCAGCAGCGTAGGGTCGGGTGGGCCTCCAATGCCCTACGAGCAGTACTTC. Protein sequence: CASSVGSGGPPMPYEQYF.

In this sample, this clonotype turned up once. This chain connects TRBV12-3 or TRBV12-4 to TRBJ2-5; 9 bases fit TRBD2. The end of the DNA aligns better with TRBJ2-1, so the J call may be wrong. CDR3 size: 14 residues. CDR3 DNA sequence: TGTGCCAGCAGTTTAGTGGGACTAGCCGAGGAGCAGTTCTTC. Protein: CASSLVGLAEEQFF.

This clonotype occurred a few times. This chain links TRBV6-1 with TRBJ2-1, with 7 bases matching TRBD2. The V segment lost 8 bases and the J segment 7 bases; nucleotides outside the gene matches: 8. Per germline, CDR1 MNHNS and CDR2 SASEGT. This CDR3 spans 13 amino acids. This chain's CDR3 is CASGGTTLNEQFF. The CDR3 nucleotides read TGTGCCAGCGGGGGGACTACCCTGAATGAGCAGTTCTTC.

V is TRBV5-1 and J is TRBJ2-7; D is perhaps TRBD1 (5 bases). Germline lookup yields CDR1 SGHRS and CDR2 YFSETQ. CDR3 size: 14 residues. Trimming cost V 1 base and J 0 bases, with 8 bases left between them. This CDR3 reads CASSLTTDSYEQYF. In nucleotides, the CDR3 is TGCGCCAGCAGCTTGACGACAGACTCCTACGAGCAGTACTTC.

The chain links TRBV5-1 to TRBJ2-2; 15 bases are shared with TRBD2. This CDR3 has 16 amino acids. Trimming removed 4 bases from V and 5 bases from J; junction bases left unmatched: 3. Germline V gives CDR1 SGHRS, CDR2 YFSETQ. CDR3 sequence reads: CASSPGTSGRTGELFF. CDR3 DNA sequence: TGCGCCAGCAGCCCCGGGACTAGCGGGAGGACCGGGGAGCTGTTTTTT.

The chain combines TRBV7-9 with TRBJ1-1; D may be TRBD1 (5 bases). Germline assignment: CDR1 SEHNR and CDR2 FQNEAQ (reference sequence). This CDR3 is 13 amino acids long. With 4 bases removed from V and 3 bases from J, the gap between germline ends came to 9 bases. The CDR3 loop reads CASSWGPYTEAFF. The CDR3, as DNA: TGTGCCAGCAGCTGGGGACCCTACACTGAAGCTTTCTTT.

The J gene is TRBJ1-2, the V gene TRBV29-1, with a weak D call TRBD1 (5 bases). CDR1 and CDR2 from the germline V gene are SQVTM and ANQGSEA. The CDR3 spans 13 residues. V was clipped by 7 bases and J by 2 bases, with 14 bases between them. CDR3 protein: CSAGGRSNYGYTF. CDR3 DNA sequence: TGCAGCGCTGGGGGGAGGTCCAACTATGGCTACACCTTC.

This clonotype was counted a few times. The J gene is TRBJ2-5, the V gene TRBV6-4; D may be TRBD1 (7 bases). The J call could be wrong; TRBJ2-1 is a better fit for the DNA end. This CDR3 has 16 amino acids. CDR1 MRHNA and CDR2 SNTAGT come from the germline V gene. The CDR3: CASSDSIQGGYNEQFF. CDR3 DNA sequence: TGTGCCAGCAGTGACTCGATTCAGGGGGGCTACAATGAGCAGTTCTTC.

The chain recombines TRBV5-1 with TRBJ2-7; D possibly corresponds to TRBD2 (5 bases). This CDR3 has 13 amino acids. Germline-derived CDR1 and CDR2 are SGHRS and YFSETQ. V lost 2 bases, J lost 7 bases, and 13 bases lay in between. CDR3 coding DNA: TGCGCCAGCAGCTTTGAGAGGGTCGGGGAGCAGTACTTC. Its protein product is CASSFERVGEQYF.

The CDR3, as DNA: TGTGCCAGCACCCAGGATCGAGGTGGGACCCAGTACTTC. Its translation: CASTQDRGGTQYF. The chain employs TRBV5-4 and TRBJ2-5; D gene unclear. The V gene's germline CDR1 is SGHNT and CDR2 YYREEE (reference sequence). Deletions cut 6 bases from V and 7 bases from J, with 16 bases between. This CDR3 is built from 13 residues. Complete variable domain (other parts from reference TRBV5-4 and TRBJ2-5): ETGVTQSPTHLIKTRGQQVTLRCSSQSGHNTVSWYQQALGQGPQFIFQYYREEENGRGNFPPRFSGLQFPNYSSELNVNALELDDSALYLCASTQDRGGTQYFGPGTRLLVL.

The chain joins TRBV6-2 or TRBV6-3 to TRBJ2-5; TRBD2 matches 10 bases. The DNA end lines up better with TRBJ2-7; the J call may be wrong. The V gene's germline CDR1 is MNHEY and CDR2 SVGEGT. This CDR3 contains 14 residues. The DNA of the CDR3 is TGTGCCTCAGCCCTAGCGGGGGCCGCCTACGAGCAGTACTTC. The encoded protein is CASALAGAAYEQYF.

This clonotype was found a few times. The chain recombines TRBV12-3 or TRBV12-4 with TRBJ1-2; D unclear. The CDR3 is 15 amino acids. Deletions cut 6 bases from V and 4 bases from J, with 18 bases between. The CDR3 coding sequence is TGTGCCAGCAGCCTCAGGTTCCGCGCGATCTATGGCTACACCTTC. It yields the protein CASSLRFRAIYGYTF.

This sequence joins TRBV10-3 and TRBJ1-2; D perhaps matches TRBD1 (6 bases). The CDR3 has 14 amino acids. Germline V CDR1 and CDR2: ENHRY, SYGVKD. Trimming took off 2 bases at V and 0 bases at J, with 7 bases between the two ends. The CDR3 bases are TGTGCCATCAGTGAGGGACAGACTAACTATGGCTACACCTTC. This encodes CAISEGQTNYGYTF.

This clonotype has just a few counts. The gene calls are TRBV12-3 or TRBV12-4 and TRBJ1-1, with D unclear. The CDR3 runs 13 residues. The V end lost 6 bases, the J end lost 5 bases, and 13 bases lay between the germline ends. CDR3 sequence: CASRGLRGTEAFF. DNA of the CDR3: TGTGCCAGCAGGGGATTACGCGGGACTGAAGCTTTCTTT.

This CDR3 reads CASSGQINEKLFF. The CDR3 bases are TGTGCCAGTTCCGGACAGATAAATGAAAAACTGTTTTTT. The chain has TRBV7-3 and TRBJ1-4; D is possibly TRBD1 (6 bases). V was pared by 9 bases and J by 5 bases, with 13 bases between. The CDR3 runs to 13 residues. The germline gives CDR1 SGHTA, CDR2 FQGTGA.

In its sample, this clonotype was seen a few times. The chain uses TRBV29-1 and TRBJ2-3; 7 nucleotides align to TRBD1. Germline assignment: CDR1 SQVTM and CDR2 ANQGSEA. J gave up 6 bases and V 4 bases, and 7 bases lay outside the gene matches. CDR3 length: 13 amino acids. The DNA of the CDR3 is TGCAGCGTTGGGACAGGAATTTTGGATACGCAGTATTTT. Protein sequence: CSVGTGILDTQYF.